Shown below are 22 T cell receptor beta chains from a single sample sequenced in a study of T cells after yellow fever vaccination. One entry per CDR3 protein, called by TCRdb with MiXCR from the 5' RACE reads. The profile shows over 120,000 distinct CDR3 sequences, less than 8.5% of them singletons. The input for sequencing was CD4+ T cells sorted from PBMCs, taken 10 days after the yellow fever booster vaccination. Receptor source: a young man who received the YFV17D yellow fever vaccine.

This clonotype was picked up many times. J is TRBJ2-5 and V is TRBV6-5, with 14 bases identical to TRBD2. The CDR3 has 18 residues. Germline V gives CDR1 MNHEY, CDR2 SVGAGI. Losses at the gene ends were 6 bases for V and 4 bases for J; bases not matched to a gene: 13. The CDR3 loop is CASSFAPSGTSGRETQYF. CDR3 nucleotide sequence: TGTGCCAGCAGCTTCGCCCCCTCCGGGACTAGCGGGAGAGAGACCCAGTACTTC.

Many counts were recorded for this clonotype. The V and J genes are TRBV7-2 and TRBJ2-7, with D perhaps TRBD1 or TRBD2 (5 bases each). The CDR3 totals 13 residues. The V end lost 5 bases, the J end lost 6 bases, and 14 bases lay between the germline ends. Germline assignment: CDR1 SGHTA and CDR2 FQGNSA. The CDR3 DNA is TGTGCCAGCAGCCCCCCCGGGGCTCTCGAGCAGTACTTC. Amino acids: CASSPPGALEQYF. Full variable domain (missing parts from reference TRBV7-2 and TRBJ2-7): GAGVSQSPSNKVTEKGKDVELRCDPISGHTALYWYRQSLGQGLEFLIYFQGNSAPDKSGLPSDRFSAERTGGSVSTLTIQRTQQEDSAVYLCASSPPGALEQYFGPGTRLTVT.

This clonotype has at least ten counts. J is TRBJ2-3 and V is TRBV7-2; TRBD2 matches at 8 bases. The CDR3 is made up of 16 amino acids. The V and J ends lost 1 base and 2 bases, in that order; junction bases with no gene match: 5. In germline, CDR1 is SGHTA, CDR2 FQGNSA. CDR3 nucleotide sequence: TGTGCCAGCAGCTTAGAACTAGCGGCCTACACAGATACGCAGTATTTT. Its translation is CASSLELAAYTDTQYF. Filled out from reference TRBV7-2 and TRBJ2-3, the complete variable domain reads GAGVSQSPSNKVTEKGKDVELRCDPISGHTALYWYRQSLGQGLEFLIYFQGNSAPDKSGLPSDRFSAERTGGSVSTLTIQRTQQEDSAVYLCASSLELAAYTDTQYFGPGTRLTVL.

Many counts were recorded for this clonotype. The chain joins TRBV24-1 to TRBJ2-1; D is uncertain. The CDR3 extends over 12 amino acids. Germline V lookup: CDR1 KGHDR, CDR2 SFDVKD. V lost 7 bases and J lost 0, with 3 bases in between. CDR3 nucleotides: TGTGCCACCAGAAACTCCTACAATGAGCAGTTCTTC. The encoded protein is CATRNSYNEQFF.

The sample holds many counts of this clonotype. The chain links TRBV10-3 to TRBJ1-5, with D perhaps matching TRBD1 (5 bases). Per germline, CDR1 ENHRY and CDR2 SYGVKD. The CDR3 length is 16 residues. Deletions cut 3 bases from V and 5 bases from J, with 17 bases between. The CDR3 region is CAISESSGGGYQPQHF. CDR3 sequence (DNA): TGTGCCATCAGTGAAAGTTCGGGTGGGGGGTATCAGCCCCAGCATTTT.

This clonotype was recorded at least ten times. This chain uses TRBV20-1 with TRBJ2-7; 7 nucleotides agree with TRBD2. The germline V gene encodes CDR1 DFQATT and CDR2 SNEGSKA (reference sequence). The trim removed 1 base at V and 6 bases at J, leaving 9 bases unmatched. This CDR3 contains 14 residues. The CDR3 sequence: CSARASGGTSEQYF. The CDR3 DNA sequence: TGCAGTGCTAGAGCCTCGGGGGGAACCTCCGAGCAGTACTTC.

This clonotype was seen many times. The chain is built from TRBV12-3 or TRBV12-4 and TRBJ2-7; 7 nucleotides agree with TRBD2. The CDR3 contains 15 residues. Germline trimming cut 2 bases from V and 6 bases from J; bases unmatched to any gene: 10. The CDR3 loop is CASSLSLAGTTEQYF. The CDR3 DNA reads TGTGCCAGCAGTTTATCCCTAGCTGGGACTACCGAGCAGTACTTC.

This clonotype was seen many times. The J gene is TRBJ2-2, the V gene TRBV5-1; D perhaps matches TRBD1 (5 bases). The CDR3 runs to 16 residues. Trimming stripped 0 bases from V and 4 bases from J, with 13 bases between. Per germline, CDR1 SGHRS and CDR2 YFSETQ. The CDR3 is CASSLAGTGGTGELFF. DNA for the CDR3: TGCGCCAGCAGCTTGGCCGGCACAGGCGGCACCGGGGAGCTGTTTTTT.

For this clonotype: Just one base apart from a much larger clone, this may be a read error. This chain links TRBV24-1 with TRBJ2-3; D is unresolved. CDR1 is KGHDR and CDR2 is SFDVKD in the germline V gene. The germline V and J ends were trimmed by 6 bases and 4 bases, with 10 bases remaining between them. This CDR3 is 13 amino acids long. The CDR3, as DNA: TGTGCCACCAGTATGGTAAACGCAGATACGCAGTATTTT. This codes for CATSMVNADTQYF.

Many counts were recorded for this clonotype. The chain is built from TRBV7-6 and TRBJ1-5; D perhaps matches TRBD1 (5 bases). Germline values: CDR1 SGHVS, CDR2 FNYEAQ. The CDR3 extends over 15 amino acids. The ends were cut back, 2 bases at V and 4 bases at J, with 12 bases in the middle. The CDR3 loop reads CASSLSDSPNQPQHF. The CDR3 DNA sequence: TGTGCCAGCAGCTTAAGCGACAGCCCTAATCAGCCCCAGCATTTT.

This clonotype was observed many times. The chain uses TRBV6-5 and TRBJ2-1, with a tentative D call TRBD2 (5 bases). Trimming pared 0 bases from V and 4 bases from J, leaving 7 bases between. The CDR3 totals 14 residues. Germline values: CDR1 MNHEY, CDR2 SVGAGI. The CDR3 DNA follows: TGTGCCAGCAGTTACTCGAGGGTATACAATGAGCAGTTCTTC. Protein sequence: CASSYSRVYNEQFF.

In this sample, this clonotype turned up many times. This chain joins TRBV12-3 or TRBV12-4 and TRBJ2-7; TRBD2 matches at 11 bases. The CDR3 has 15 amino acids. The V segment lost 7 bases and the J segment 6 bases; nucleotides outside the gene matches: 11. CDR3: CASNPSFLAGGEQYF. CDR3 DNA sequence: TGTGCCAGCAACCCCTCATTTCTAGCGGGAGGCGAGCAGTACTTC.

This clonotype was seen repeatedly, ten times or more. This chain uses TRBV5-1 with TRBJ2-5; D remains unclear. This CDR3 spans 15 amino acids. Germline loops: CDR1 SGHRS, CDR2 YFSETQ. Trimming left V 4 bases short and J 3 bases short, with 16 bases between. As DNA, the CDR3 is TGCGCCAGCAGCCCCATGCAGAGAAGGGAAGAGACCCAGTACTTC. Its protein is CASSPMQRREETQYF.

Many counts were recorded for this clonotype. This chain links TRBV7-9 with TRBJ1-3; 8 bases line up with TRBD1. V shed 1 base and J 15 bases; nucleotides not matched to a gene: 2. The length of the CDR3 is 11 residues. Germline CDR1 reads SEHNR; CDR2 reads FQNEAQ (reference sequence). The CDR3 DNA follows: TGTGCCAGCAGCTTAGGGGACAGGCGATATTTT. Translated: CASSLGDRRYF. The full variable domain, rest sourced from reference TRBV7-9 and TRBJ1-3, is DTGVSQNPRHKITKRGQNVTFRCDPISEHNRLYWYRQTLGQGPEFLTYFQNEAQLEKSRLLSDRFSAERPKGSFSTLEIQRTEQGDSAMYLCASSLGDRRYFGEGSWLTVV.

There are many counts of this clonotype. The CDR3 DNA follows: TGTGCCACCCAGGACAGCCTCCTAAATCAGCCCCAGCATTTT. Its translation: CATQDSLLNQPQHF. V and J are TRBV28 and TRBJ1-5; maybe TRBD1 (6 bases). Germline CDR1 and CDR2: MDHEN and SYDVKM. This CDR3 region has 14 residues. The germline V and J ends were trimmed by 10 bases and 4 bases, with 17 bases remaining between them.

In its sample, this clonotype was seen many times. The V call is TRBV7-2, the J call TRBJ2-5, with D possibly being TRBD1 or TRBD2 (5 bases each). Germline CDR1 is SGHTA and CDR2 is FQGNSA. The V end was cut by 1 base, the J end by 3 bases, with 9 bases between. This CDR3 is 14 amino acids long. The CDR3 DNA reads as TGTGCCAGCAGCTTAGTTGAGGGGAAAGAGACCCAGTACTTC. Translated, it gives CASSLVEGKETQYF.

This clonotype appeared many times. The chain joins TRBV3-1 to TRBJ2-2; D remains unclear. This CDR3 is 14 amino acids long. The ends were cut back, 1 base at V and 4 bases at J, with 7 bases in the middle. The germline gives CDR1 LGHDT, CDR2 YNNKEL (reference sequence). DNA of the CDR3: TGTGCCAGCAGCCAAGGTCGCAGCACCGGGGAGCTGTTTTTT. Its translation: CASSQGRSTGELFF.

In its sample, this clonotype was seen many times. The genes are TRBV4-3 and TRBJ2-1; the match to TRBD2 covers 12 bases. The trim removed 2 bases at V and 9 bases at J, leaving 2 bases unmatched. The CDR3 sequence is 14 residues long. The germline CDR1 and CDR2 sequences are LGHNA and YSLEER. CDR3 region: CASSQLAGGSEQFF. CDR3 nucleotide sequence: TGCGCCAGCAGCCAACTAGCGGGAGGGAGTGAGCAGTTCTTC.

This clonotype has only a few counts. V gene TRBV24-1 combines with J gene TRBJ2-2; 9 nucleotides agree with TRBD1. The CDR3 contains 15 residues. Looked up from germline, CDR1 is KGHDR and CDR2 is SFDVKD. J was trimmed by 2 bases and V by 7 bases; bases with no gene match: 4. The CDR3 loop reads CATSRTGENTGELFF. The CDR3 region has the DNA TGTGCCACCAGCCGGACAGGGGAAAACACCGGGGAGCTGTTTTTT.

This clonotype was recorded many times. The V call is TRBV5-1, the J call TRBJ2-3; D is possibly TRBD1 (5 bases). The germline gives CDR1 SGHRS, CDR2 YFSETQ. This CDR3 spans 14 amino acids. V was clipped by 0 bases and J by 2 bases, with 7 bases between them. The CDR3, as DNA: TGCGCCAGCAGCTTGGGGACACCCACAGATACGCAGTATTTT. Translated, it gives CASSLGTPTDTQYF.

This clonotype was seen repeatedly, ten times or more. The chain links TRBV20-1 to TRBJ2-1; a weak D match, TRBD2 (6 bases). The ends were cut back, 6 bases at V and 5 bases at J, with 17 bases in the middle. Germline assignment: CDR1 DFQATT and CDR2 SNEGSKA (reference sequence). This CDR3 is 14 amino acids long. CDR3 nucleotides: TGCAGTGCCACGACTAGACGGAACCACAATGAGCAGTTCTTC. It translates to CSATTRRNHNEQFF.

The table lists this clonotype with a few counts. This sequence joins TRBV4-3 and TRBJ2-5; TRBD2 might be the D (5 bases). The CDR3 is 17 amino acids. V lost 0 bases, J lost 2 bases, and 16 bases lay in between. The germline V gene encodes CDR1 LGHNA and CDR2 YSLEER. The CDR3 reads CASSQDFRGSWQETQYF. CDR3 DNA: TGCGCCAGCAGCCAAGATTTTCGTGGGAGTTGGCAAGAGACCCAGTACTTC.